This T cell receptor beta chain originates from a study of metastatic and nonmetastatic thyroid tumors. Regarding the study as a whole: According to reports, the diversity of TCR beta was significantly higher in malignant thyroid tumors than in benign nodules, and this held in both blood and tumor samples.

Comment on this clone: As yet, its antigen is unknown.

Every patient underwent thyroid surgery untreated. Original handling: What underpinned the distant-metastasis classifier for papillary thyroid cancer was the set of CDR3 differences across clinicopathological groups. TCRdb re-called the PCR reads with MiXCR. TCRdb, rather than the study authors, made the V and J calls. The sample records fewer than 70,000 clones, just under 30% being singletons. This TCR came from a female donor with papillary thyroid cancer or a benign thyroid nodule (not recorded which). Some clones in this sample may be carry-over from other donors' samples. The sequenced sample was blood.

The CDR3 loop reads CASSLYQTGGGELFF. The CDR3, as DNA: TGTGCCAGCAGCTTATATCAGACTGGCGGCGGGGAGCTGTTTTTT. The gene calls are TRBV11-3 and TRBJ2-2, with D uncertain. Per germline, CDR1 SGHNT and CDR2 YENEEA. This CDR3 region has 15 residues. V was trimmed by 2 bases and J by 7 bases, leaving 14 bases between them.